Detailed here is one T cell receptor beta chain. This entry comes from a study of cytomegalovirus exposure and HLA in healthy donors. The PCR ran on 60 Vbeta and 13 Jbeta primers. Some clones are missing from TCRdb's copy, which holds only in-frame ones; the method was immunoSEQ multiplex PCR. The table has 50,000 or so clones, 55% to 75% seen once. Germline CDR1 reads KGHSH; CDR2 reads LQKENI. The length of the CDR3 is 13 residues. The V gene lost 6 bases and the J gene lost 8 bases, with 16 bases spanning the gap. V gene TRBV18 combines with J gene TRBJ1-2, with D possibly matching TRBD1 (5 bases). Sequenced sample: PBMCs. The sequence was collected from a middle-aged man in good health and CMV-seropositive. CDR3 coding DNA: TGTGCCAGCTCGCCCCAGGGTAGGGGAGGCTACACCTTC. Its translation: CASSPQGRGGYTF.